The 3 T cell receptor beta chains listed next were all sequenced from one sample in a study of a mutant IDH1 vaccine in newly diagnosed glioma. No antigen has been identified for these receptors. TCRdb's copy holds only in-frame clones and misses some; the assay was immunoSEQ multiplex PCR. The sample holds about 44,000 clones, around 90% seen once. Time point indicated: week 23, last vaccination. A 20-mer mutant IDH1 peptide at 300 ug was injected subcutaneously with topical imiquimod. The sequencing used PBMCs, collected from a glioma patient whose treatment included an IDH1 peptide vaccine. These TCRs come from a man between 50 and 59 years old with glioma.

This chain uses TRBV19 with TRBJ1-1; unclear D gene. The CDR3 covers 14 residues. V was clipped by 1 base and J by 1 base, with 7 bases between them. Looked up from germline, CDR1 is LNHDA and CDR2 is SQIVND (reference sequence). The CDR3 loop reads CASSIGTGNTEAFF. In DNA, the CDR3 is TGTGCCAGTAGTATAGGAACGGGGAACACTGAAGCTTTCTTT.

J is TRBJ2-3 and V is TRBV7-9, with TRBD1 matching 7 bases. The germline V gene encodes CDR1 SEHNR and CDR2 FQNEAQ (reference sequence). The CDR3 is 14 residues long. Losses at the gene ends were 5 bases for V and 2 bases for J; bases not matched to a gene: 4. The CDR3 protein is CASSPGTVTDTQYF. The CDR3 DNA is TGTGCCAGCAGCCCTGGGACAGTCACAGATACGCAGTATTTT.

CDR3 nucleotide sequence: TGTGCCAGCAGCGTAGATGAATACGAGCAGTACTTC. Translation gives CASSVDEYEQYF. The chain recombines TRBV9 with TRBJ2-7; unclear D gene. The length of the CDR3 is 12 residues. Trimming took 0 bases from V and 4 from J, leaving 5 bases between them. The germline V gene has CDR1 SGDLS and CDR2 YYNGEE.